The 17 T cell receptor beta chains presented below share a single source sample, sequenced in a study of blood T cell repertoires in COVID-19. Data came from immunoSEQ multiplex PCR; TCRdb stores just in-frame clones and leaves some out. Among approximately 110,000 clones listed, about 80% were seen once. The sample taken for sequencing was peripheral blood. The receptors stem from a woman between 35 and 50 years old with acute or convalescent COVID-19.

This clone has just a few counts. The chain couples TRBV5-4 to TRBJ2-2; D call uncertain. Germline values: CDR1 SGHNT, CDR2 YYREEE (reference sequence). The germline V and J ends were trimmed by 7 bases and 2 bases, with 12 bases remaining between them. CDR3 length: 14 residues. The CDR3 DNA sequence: TGTGCCAGCTCGTCATGGCCTAACACCGGGGAGCTGTTTTTT. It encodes CASSSWPNTGELFF. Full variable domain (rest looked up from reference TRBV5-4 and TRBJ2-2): ETGVTQSPTHLIKTRGQQVTLRCSSQSGHNTVSWYQQALGQGPQFIFQYYREEENGRGNFPPRFSGLQFPNYSSELNVNALELDDSALYLCASSSWPNTGELFFGEGSRLTVL.

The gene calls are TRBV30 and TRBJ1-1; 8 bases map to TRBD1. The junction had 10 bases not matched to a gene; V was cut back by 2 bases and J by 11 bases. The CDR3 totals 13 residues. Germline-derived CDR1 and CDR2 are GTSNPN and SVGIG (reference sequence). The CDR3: CAWSWDRRRGAFF. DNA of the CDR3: TGTGCCTGGAGTTGGGACAGGCGCCGGGGTGCTTTCTTT.

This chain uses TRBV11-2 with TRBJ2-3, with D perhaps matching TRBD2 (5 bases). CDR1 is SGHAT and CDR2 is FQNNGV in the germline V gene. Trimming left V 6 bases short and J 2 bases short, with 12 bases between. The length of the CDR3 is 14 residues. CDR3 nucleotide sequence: TGTGCCAGCAGTCCTCCGGGGTACACAGATACGCAGTATTTT. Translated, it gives CASSPPGYTDTQYF.

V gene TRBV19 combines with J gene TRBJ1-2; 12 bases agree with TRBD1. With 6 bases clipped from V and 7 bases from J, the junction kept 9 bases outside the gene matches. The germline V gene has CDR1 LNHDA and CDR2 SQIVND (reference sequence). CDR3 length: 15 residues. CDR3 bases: TGTGCCAGTAGAGGGGACAGGGGGCAGGAGATTGGCTACACCTTC. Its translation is CASRGDRGQEIGYTF.

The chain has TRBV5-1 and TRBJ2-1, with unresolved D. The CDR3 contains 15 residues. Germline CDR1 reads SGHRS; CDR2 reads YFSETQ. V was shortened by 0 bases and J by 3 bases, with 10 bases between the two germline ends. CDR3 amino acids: CASSLGGQNYNEQFF. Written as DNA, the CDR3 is TGCGCCAGCAGCTTGGGTGGGCAGAACTACAATGAGCAGTTCTTC.

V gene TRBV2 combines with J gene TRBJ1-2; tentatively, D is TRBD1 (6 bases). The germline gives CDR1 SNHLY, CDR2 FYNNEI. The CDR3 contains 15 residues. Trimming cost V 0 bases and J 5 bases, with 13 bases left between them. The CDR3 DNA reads TGTGCCAGCAGTGAAGCCCTGGGACACCTATATGGCTACACCTTC. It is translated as CASSEALGHLYGYTF.

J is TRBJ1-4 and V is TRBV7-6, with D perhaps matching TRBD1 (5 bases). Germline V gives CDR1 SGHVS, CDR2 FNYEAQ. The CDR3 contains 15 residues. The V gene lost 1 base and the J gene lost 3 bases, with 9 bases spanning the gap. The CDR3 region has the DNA TGTGCCAGCAGCTTAGGGGGGGGACCTAATGAAAAACTGTTTTTT. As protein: CASSLGGGPNEKLFF.

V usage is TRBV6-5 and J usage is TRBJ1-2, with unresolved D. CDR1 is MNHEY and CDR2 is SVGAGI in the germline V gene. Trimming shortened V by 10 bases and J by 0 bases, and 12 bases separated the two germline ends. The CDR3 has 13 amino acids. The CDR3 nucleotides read TGTGCCACTTGTCCGGGAGCTAACTATGGCTACACCTTC. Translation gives CATCPGANYGYTF.

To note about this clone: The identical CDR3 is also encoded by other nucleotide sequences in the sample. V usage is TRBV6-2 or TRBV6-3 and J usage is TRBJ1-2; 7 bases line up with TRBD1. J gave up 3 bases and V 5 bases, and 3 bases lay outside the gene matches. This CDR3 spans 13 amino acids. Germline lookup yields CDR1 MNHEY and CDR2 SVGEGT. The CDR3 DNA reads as TGTGCCAGCAGTGCAACAGGGGACTATGGCTACACCTTC. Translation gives CASSATGDYGYTF.

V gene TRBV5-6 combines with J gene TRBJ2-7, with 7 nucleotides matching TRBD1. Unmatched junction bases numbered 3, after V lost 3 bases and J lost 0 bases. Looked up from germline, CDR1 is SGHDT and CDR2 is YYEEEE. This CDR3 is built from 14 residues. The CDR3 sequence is CASSSRDSSYEQYF. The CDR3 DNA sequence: TGTGCCAGCAGCTCCCGGGACAGCTCCTACGAGCAGTACTTC.

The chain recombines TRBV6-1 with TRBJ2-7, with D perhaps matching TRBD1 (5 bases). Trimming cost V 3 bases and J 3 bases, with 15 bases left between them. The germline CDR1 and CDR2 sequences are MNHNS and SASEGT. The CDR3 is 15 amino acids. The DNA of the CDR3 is TGTGCCAGCAGTGATGGGGCCGGCAGAAACTACGAGCAGTACTTC. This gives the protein CASSDGAGRNYEQYF.

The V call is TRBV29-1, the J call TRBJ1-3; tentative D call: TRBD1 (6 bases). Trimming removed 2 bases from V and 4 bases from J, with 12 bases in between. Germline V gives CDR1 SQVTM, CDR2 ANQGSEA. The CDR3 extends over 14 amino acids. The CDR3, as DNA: TGCAGCGTTGAACCGGCAGGGGTCGGAAACACCATATATTTT. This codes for CSVEPAGVGNTIYF.

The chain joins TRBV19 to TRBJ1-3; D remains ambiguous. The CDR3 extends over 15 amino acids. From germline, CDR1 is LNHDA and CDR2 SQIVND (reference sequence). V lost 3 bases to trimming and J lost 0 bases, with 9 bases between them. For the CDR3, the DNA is TGTGCCAGTAGTATTCCCTGGAGCTCTGGAAACACCATATATTTT. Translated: CASSIPWSSGNTIYF. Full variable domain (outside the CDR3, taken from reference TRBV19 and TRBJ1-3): DGGITQSPKYLFRKEGQNVTLSCEQNLNHDAMYWYRQDPGQGLRLIYYSQIVNDFQKGDIAEGYSVSREKKESFPLTVTSAQKNPTAFYLCASSIPWSSGNTIYFGEGSWLTVV.

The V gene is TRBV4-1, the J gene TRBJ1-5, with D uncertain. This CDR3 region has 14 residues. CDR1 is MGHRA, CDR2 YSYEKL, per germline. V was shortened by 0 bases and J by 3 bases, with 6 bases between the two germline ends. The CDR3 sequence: CASSQDTANQPQHF. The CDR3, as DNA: TGCGCCAGCAGCCAAGACACAGCCAATCAGCCCCAGCATTTT.

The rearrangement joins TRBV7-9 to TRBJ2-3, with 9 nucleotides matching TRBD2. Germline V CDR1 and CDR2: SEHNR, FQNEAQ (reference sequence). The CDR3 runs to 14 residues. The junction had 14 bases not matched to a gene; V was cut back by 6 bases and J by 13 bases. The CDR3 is CASSIIAGVQEEYF. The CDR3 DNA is TGTGCCAGCAGTATAATAGCGGGGGTCCAGGAAGAGTATTTT.

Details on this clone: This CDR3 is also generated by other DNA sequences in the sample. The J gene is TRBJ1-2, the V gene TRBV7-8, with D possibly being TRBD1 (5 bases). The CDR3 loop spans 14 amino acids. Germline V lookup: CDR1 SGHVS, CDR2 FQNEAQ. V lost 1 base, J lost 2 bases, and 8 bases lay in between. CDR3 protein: CASSLDAGNYGYTF. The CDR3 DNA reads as TGTGCCAGCAGCTTAGATGCAGGGAACTATGGCTACACCTTC.

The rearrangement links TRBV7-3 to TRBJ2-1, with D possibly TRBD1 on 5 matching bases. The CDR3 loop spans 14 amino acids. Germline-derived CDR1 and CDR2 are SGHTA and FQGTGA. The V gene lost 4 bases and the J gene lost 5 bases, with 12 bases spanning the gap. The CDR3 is CASSWGEKDNEQFF. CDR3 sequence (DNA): TGTGCCAGCAGCTGGGGCGAGAAGGACAATGAGCAGTTCTTC.